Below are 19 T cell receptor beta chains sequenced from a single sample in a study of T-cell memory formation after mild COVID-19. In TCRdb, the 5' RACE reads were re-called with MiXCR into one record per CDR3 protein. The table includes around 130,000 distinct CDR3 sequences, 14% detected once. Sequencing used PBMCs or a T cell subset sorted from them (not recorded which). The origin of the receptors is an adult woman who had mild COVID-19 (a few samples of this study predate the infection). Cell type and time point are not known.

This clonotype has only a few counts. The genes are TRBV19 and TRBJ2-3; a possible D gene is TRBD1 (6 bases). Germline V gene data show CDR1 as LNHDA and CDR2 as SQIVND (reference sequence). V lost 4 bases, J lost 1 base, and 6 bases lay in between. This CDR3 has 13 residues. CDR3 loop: CASSTGGTDTQYF. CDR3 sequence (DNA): TGTGCCAGTAGTACAGGGGGCACAGATACGCAGTATTTT.

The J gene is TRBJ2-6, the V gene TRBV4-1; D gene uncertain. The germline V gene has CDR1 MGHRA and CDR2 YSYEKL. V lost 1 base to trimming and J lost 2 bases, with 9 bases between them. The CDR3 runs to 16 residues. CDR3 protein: CASSQARLTGANVLTF. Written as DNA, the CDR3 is TGCGCCAGCAGCCAAGCTCGGTTGACTGGGGCCAACGTCCTGACTTTC.

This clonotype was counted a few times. The CDR3 region has the DNA TGTGCCAGCAGCTCGACAGGGGACACCGGGGAGCTGTTTTTT. It encodes CASSSTGDTGELFF. This chain uses TRBV7-9 with TRBJ2-2; TRBD1 matches 8 bases. The CDR3 is made up of 14 amino acids. Germline V lookup: CDR1 SEHNR, CDR2 FQNEAQ (reference sequence). Trimming cost V 4 bases and J 3 bases; bases outside gene matches: 1. Together with reference TRBV7-9 and TRBJ2-2, the CDR3 gives the full variable domain: DTGVSQNPRHKITKRGQNVTFRCDPISEHNRLYWYRQTLGQGPEFLTYFQNEAQLEKSRLLSDRFSAERPKGSFSTLEIQRTEQGDSAMYLCASSSTGDTGELFFGEGSRLTVL.

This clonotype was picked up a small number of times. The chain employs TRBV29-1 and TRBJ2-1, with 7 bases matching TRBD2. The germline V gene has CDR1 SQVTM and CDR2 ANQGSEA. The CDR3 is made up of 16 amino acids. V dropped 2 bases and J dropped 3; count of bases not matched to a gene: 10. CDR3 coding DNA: TGCAGCGTTGAATTAGGCATGGCGGGGGACTACAATGAGCAGTTCTTC. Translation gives CSVELGMAGDYNEQFF.

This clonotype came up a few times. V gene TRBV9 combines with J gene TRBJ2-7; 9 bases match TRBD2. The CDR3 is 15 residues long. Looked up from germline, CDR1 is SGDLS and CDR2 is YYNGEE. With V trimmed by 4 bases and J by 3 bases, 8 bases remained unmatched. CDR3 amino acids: CASSPSGLAHYEQYF. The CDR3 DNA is TGTGCCAGCAGCCCCTCCGGACTAGCGCACTACGAGCAGTACTTC.

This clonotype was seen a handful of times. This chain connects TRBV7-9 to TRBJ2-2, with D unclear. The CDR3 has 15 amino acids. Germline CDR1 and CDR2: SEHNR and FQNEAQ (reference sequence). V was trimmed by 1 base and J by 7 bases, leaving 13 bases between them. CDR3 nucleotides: TGTGCCAGCAGCTTAGATCAGCCCGCCGGCGGGGAGCTGTTTTTT. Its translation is CASSLDQPAGGELFF.

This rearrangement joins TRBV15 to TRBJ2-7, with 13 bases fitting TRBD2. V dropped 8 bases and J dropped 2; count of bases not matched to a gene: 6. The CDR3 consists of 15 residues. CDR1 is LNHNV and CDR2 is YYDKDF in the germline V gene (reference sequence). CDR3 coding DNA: TGTGCCACCCTGACCGGGACTAGCGGGACCTACGAGCAGTACTTC. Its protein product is CATLTGTSGTYEQYF.

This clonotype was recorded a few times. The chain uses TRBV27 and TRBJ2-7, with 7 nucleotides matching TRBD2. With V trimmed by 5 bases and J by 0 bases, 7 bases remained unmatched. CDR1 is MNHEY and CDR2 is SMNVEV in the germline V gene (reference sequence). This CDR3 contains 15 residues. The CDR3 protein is CASSILAASSYEQYF. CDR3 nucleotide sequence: TGTGCCAGCAGTATCCTAGCGGCCAGCTCCTACGAGCAGTACTTC.

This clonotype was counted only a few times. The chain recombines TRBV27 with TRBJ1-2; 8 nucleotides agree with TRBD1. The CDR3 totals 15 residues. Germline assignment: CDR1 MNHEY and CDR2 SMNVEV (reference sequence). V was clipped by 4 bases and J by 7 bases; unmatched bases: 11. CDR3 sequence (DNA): TGTGCCAGCAGTTCATTACAGGGGGTGTTTTCTGGCTACACCTTC. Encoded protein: CASSSLQGVFSGYTF.

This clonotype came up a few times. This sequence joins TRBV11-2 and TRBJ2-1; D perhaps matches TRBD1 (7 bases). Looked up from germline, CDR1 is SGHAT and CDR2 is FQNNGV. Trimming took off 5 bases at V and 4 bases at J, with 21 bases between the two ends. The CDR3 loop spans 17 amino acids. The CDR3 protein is CASSPRERQGPYNEQFF. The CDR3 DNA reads TGTGCCAGCAGCCCCCGGGAGAGACAGGGCCCTTACAATGAGCAGTTCTTC.

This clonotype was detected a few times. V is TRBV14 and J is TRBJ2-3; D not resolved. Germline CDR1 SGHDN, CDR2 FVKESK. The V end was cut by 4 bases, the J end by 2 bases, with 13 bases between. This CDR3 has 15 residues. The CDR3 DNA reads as TGTGCCAGCAGCCCAAGGATCTATATCACAGATACGCAGTATTTT. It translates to CASSPRIYITDTQYF.

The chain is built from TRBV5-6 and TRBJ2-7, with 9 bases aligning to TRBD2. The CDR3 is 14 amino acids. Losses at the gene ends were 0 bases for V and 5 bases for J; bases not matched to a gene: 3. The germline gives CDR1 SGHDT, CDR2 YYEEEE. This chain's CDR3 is CASSLVAGVHEQYF. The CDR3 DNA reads TGTGCCAGCAGCTTGGTAGCGGGAGTCCACGAGCAGTACTTC.

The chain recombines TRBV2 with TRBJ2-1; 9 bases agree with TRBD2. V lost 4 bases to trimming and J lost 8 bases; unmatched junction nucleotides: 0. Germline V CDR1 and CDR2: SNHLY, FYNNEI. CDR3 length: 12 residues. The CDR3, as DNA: TGTGCCAGCAGTGGGACTAGCGATGAGCAGTTCTTC. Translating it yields CASSGTSDEQFF.

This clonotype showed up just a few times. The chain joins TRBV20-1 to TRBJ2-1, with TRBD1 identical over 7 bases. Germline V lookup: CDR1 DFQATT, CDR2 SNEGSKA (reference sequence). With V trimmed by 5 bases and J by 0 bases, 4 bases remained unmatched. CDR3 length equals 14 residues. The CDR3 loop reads CSAGTANSYNEQFF. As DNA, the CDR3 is TGCAGTGCTGGGACAGCGAACTCCTACAATGAGCAGTTCTTC.

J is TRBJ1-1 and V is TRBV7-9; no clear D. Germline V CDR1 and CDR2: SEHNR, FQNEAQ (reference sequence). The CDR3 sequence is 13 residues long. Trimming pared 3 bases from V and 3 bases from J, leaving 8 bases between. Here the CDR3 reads CASSFGSDTEAFF. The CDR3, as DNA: TGTGCCAGCAGCTTCGGTTCGGACACTGAAGCTTTCTTT.

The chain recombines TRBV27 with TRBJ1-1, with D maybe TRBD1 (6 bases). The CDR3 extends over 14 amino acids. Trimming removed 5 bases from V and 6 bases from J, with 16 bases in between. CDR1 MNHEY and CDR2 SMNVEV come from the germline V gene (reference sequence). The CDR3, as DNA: TGTGCCAGCAGTCAAAGGGGGGGATTCTCTGAAGCTTTCTTT. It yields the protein CASSQRGGFSEAFF.

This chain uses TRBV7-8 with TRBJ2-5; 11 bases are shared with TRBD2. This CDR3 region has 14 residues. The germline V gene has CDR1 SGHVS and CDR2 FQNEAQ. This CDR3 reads CARAGLAEQETQYF. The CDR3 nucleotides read TGTGCGCGTGCGGGACTAGCGGAGCAAGAGACCCAGTACTTC.

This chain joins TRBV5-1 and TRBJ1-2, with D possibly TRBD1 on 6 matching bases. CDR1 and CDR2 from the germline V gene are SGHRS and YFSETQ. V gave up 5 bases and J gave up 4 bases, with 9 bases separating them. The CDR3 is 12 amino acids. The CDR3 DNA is TGCGCCAGCAGTGGGGGCAGCTATGGCTACACCTTC. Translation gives CASSGGSYGYTF.

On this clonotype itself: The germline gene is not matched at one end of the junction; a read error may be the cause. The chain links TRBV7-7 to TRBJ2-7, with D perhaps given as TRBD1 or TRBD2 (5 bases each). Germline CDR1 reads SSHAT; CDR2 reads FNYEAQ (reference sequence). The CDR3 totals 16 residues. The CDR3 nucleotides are TGTGCTAGCAGCGCTGAGACCGGGACCGGAATCTACGAGCAGTACTTC. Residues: CASSAETGTGIYEQYF. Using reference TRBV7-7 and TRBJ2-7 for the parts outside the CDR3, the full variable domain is GAGVSQSPRYKVTKRGQDVTLRCDPISSHATLYWYQQALGQGPEFLTYFNYEAQPDKSGLPSDRFSAERPEGSISTLTIQRTEQRDSAMYRCASSAETGTGIYEQYFGPGTRLTVT.